This entry lists 7 T cell receptor beta chains sequenced from one sample in a study of CD8 T cells in Susac syndrome. The RNA input was roughly 0.45 to 1 ug, and it was reverse transcribed with random hexamers. TCRdb fed the immunoSEQ multiplex PCR reads into MiXCR, producing one record per CDR3 protein. The repertoire consists of about 85,000 distinct CDR3 sequences, with 94% occurring once and the leading ten covering roughly 0.27%. Source material: CD8+ T cells from PBMCs. The receptors stem from a human donor in good health.

The chain recombines TRBV4-1 with TRBJ2-2; possible D gene TRBD1, 5 bases. CDR1 and CDR2 (germline): MGHRA, YSYEKL. Trimming pared 4 bases from V and 7 bases from J, leaving 16 bases between. The CDR3 is 15 amino acids. The CDR3 is CASSPQGKPYGELFF. Written as DNA, the CDR3 is TGCGCCAGCAGCCCCCAGGGAAAACCTTACGGGGAGCTGTTTTTT.

The chain is built from TRBV5-1 and TRBJ2-7, with a tentative D call TRBD1 (6 bases). V lost 3 bases and J 4 bases, leaving 14 bases between the germline ends. Germline lookup yields CDR1 SGHRS and CDR2 YFSETQ. The CDR3 is made up of 14 amino acids. CDR3 nucleotides: TGCGCCAGCAGCTCAGCAGGGGCCGCATACGAGCAGTACTTC. This translates into CASSSAGAAYEQYF. The variable domain in full, completed from reference TRBV5-1 and TRBJ2-7, reads KAGVTQTPRYLIKTRGQQVTLSCSPISGHRSVSWYQQTPGQGLQFLFEYFSETQRNKGNFPGRFSGRQFSNSRSEMNVSTLELGDSALYLCASSSAGAAYEQYFGPGTRLTVT.

The V call is TRBV28, the J call TRBJ2-7; D is uncertain. With 4 bases removed from V and 1 base from J, the gap between germline ends came to 17 bases. Germline V CDR1 and CDR2: MDHEN, SYDVKM. The CDR3 has 16 residues. The CDR3 DNA reads as TGTGCCAGCAGTTCCCCCGGCGGCCGATATTCCTACGAGCAGTACTTC. Its translation: CASSSPGGRYSYEQYF.

The chain is built from TRBV29-1 and TRBJ2-3; a possible D gene is TRBD2 (5 bases). The CDR3 runs to 14 residues. The ends were cut back, 4 bases at V and 5 bases at J, with 16 bases in the middle. Germline-derived CDR1 and CDR2 are SQVTM and ANQGSEA. This CDR3 reads CSVVPDWEKDTQYF. CDR3 bases: TGCAGCGTTGTTCCGGACTGGGAGAAAGATACGCAGTATTTT.

This clonotype was found once. The chain combines TRBV12-3 or TRBV12-4 with TRBJ1-6; tentatively, D is TRBD1 (5 bases). The CDR3 loop spans 14 amino acids. V lost 3 bases and J 9 bases, leaving 12 bases between the germline ends. CDR3 amino acids: CASSLGQGGSPLHF. For the CDR3, the DNA is TGTGCCAGCAGTTTGGGGCAGGGCGGTTCACCCCTCCACTTT.

There are a few counts of this clonotype. J is TRBJ2-7 and V is TRBV7-9; D gene uncertain. Germline V CDR1 and CDR2: SEHNR, FQNEAQ (reference sequence). Trimming shortened V by 1 base and J by 6 bases, and 10 bases separated the two germline ends. The CDR3 sequence is 13 residues long. CDR3 residues: CASSLEGWVEQYV. The CDR3, as DNA: TGTGCCAGCAGCTTAGAGGGATGGGTCGAGCAGTACGTC.

This chain connects TRBV7-2 to TRBJ2-7, with a possible D match to TRBD2 (5 bases). Per the germline V gene, CDR1 is SGHTA and CDR2 is FQGNSA. The CDR3 covers 12 residues. Deletions cut 3 bases from V and 6 bases from J, with 9 bases between. For the CDR3, the DNA is TGTGCCAGCAGCTTCGCGGGTGGCGAGCAGTACGTC. This translates into CASSFAGGEQYV.